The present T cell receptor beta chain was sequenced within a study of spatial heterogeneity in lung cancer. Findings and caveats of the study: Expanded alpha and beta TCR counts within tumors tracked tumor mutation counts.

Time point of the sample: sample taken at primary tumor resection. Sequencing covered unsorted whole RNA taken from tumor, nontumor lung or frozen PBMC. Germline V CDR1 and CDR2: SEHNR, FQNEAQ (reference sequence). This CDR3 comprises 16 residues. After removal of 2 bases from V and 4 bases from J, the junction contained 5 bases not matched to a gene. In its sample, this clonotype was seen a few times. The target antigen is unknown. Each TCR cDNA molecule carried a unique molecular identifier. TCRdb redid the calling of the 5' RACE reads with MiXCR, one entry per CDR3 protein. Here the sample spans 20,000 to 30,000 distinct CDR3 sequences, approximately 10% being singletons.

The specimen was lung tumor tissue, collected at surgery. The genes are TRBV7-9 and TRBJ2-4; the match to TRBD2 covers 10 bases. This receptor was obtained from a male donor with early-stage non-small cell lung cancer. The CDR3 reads CASSLKTSGHKNIQYF. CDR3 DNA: TGTGCCAGCAGCTTAAAGACTAGCGGGCATAAAAACATTCAGTACTTC.